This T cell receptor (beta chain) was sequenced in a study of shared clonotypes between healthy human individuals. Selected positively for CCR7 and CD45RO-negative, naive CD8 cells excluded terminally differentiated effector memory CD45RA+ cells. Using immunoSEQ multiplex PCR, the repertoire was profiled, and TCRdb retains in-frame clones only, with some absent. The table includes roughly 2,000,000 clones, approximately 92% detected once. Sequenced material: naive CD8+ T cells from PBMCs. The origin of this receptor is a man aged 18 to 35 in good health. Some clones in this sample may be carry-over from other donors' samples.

As DNA, the CDR3 is TGTGCCAGCAGCCATCCACTAGCGCCTTCCACAGATACGCAGTATTTT. It specifies CASSHPLAPSTDTQYF. The rearrangement uses TRBV14 and TRBJ2-3; 7 bases align to TRBD2. CDR1 and CDR2 (germline): SGHDN, FVKESK. The CDR3 contains 16 residues. The junction had 8 bases not matched to a gene; V was cut back by 3 bases and J by 2 bases.